These 10 T cell receptor beta chains share one sample of origin, sequenced in a study of T cells in Graves' hyperthyroidism and ophthalmopathy. Amplified regions were TCR beta CDR3 sequences from RNA transcripts. HTBI primers drove first-round RT-PCR of the TCR CDR3. TCRdb called the multiplex PCR reads again in MiXCR, with one record for every CDR3 protein. The sample contains 300,000 to 350,000 distinct CDR3 sequences, 18% of which appear only once. Sequencing was carried out using blood. The receptors originated from a woman in her thirties or forties with Graves' ophthalmopathy.

There are many counts of this clonotype. V gene TRBV11-2 combines with J gene TRBJ1-1; the D is unclear. Per germline, CDR1 SGHAT and CDR2 FQNNGV. Trimming shortened V by 5 bases and J by 5 bases, and 15 bases separated the two germline ends. This CDR3 spans 14 amino acids. The CDR3 region is CASSAGNSATEAFF. The CDR3 DNA reads as TGTGCCAGCAGCGCGGGAAACAGCGCTACTGAAGCTTTCTTT.

Ten or more counts support this clonotype. V gene TRBV20-1 combines with J gene TRBJ2-7, with 14 nucleotides matching TRBD2. The V segment lost 6 bases and the J segment 7 bases; nucleotides outside the gene matches: 8. Germline-derived CDR1 and CDR2 are DFQATT and SNEGSKA (reference sequence). This CDR3 has 14 amino acids. The CDR3 bases are TGCAGTGCCCGGGGACTAGCGGGAGTCCAAGAGCAGTACTTC. Its protein product is CSARGLAGVQEQYF.

The chain has TRBV20-1 and TRBJ1-2; D gene uncertain. The CDR3 runs 9 residues. V shed 3 bases and J shed 7 bases, with 3 bases lying between them. In germline, CDR1 is DFQATT, CDR2 SNEGSKA (reference sequence). As DNA, the CDR3 is TGCAGTGCTAGTTTTGGCTACACCTTC. Translation: CSASFGYTF.

This clonotype showed up many times. This sequence joins TRBV12-3 or TRBV12-4 and TRBJ2-7, with TRBD2 identical over 9 bases. V was clipped by 6 bases and J by 2 bases; unmatched bases: 2. This CDR3 has 13 amino acids. The CDR3 loop is CASRLAGTYEQYF. The CDR3, as DNA: TGTGCCAGCAGGCTAGCGGGAACCTACGAGCAGTACTTC.

This clonotype was seen at least ten times. This chain uses TRBV2 with TRBJ1-5, with D possibly being TRBD1 (5 bases). V lost 7 bases and J 6 bases, leaving 16 bases between the germline ends. The CDR3 runs 14 residues. Germline V CDR1 and CDR2: SNHLY, FYNNEI. DNA for the CDR3: TGTGCCAGCAAGGAAGACAGCCAAATTCAGCCCCAGCATTTT. Translating it yields CASKEDSQIQPQHF.

This clonotype appeared many times. This sequence joins TRBV12-3 or TRBV12-4 and TRBJ1-1; possible D gene TRBD1, 6 bases. CDR3 size: 16 residues. V was trimmed by 6 bases and J by 3 bases, leaving 20 bases between them. CDR3 sequence: CASRPDRKTYYTEAFF. The CDR3 DNA reads TGTGCCAGCAGACCTGACAGGAAGACTTATTACACTGAAGCTTTCTTT.

This clonotype was seen many times. The chain employs TRBV12-3 or TRBV12-4 and TRBJ1-2; D is possibly TRBD1 (6 bases). The CDR3 is 13 amino acids. Trimming pared 3 bases from V and 8 bases from J, leaving 13 bases between. CDR3 sequence: CASSFWGAEGYTF. The CDR3 DNA reads as TGTGCCAGCAGTTTCTGGGGGGCCGAGGGCTACACCTTC.

This clonotype was counted ten times or more. The chain has TRBV27 and TRBJ2-7; TRBD1 or TRBD2 may be the D gene (5 bases each). The germline V gene has CDR1 MNHEY and CDR2 SMNVEV (reference sequence). The germline V and J ends were trimmed by 6 bases and 2 bases, with 17 bases remaining between them. The CDR3 length is 15 residues. CDR3 DNA: TGTGCCAGCAGCCTCGTCACTACGGGGCCCTACGAGCAGTACTTC. Its translation: CASSLVTTGPYEQYF.

This clonotype has a count of ten or more. V gene TRBV20-1 combines with J gene TRBJ2-5; D remains ambiguous. The CDR3 consists of 14 residues. In germline, CDR1 is DFQATT, CDR2 SNEGSKA (reference sequence). Trimming cost V 1 base and J 0 bases, with 9 bases left between them. The CDR3 here is CSARVDGYQETQYF. The CDR3 DNA is TGCAGTGCTAGAGTTGACGGATACCAAGAGACCCAGTACTTC.

This clonotype was recorded many times. V gene TRBV20-1 combines with J gene TRBJ1-1; a possible D gene is TRBD1 (5 bases). CDR3 length equals 17 residues. CDR1 and CDR2 (germline): DFQATT, SNEGSKA (reference sequence). Between the trimmed V and J ends, which lost 4 bases and 2 bases, there was a span of 23 bases. The CDR3 nucleotides read TGCAGTGCTAAAGAGGTTGCAGGGCGTGTGGGAAACACTGAAGCTTTCTTT. Translation: CSAKEVAGRVGNTEAFF.